The rows below give T cell receptor beta chains drawn from one sample of a study of vaccination effects on CD4 cells after COVID-19. Using immunoSEQ multiplex PCR, the repertoire was profiled, and TCRdb retains in-frame clones only, with some absent. The sample has over 8,000 clones, 65% to 75% seen once. These receptors' antigens are unknown. This specimen was CD4+ T cells from PBMCs cultured with HCoV-229E spike peptides, taken before COVID-19 vaccination. Receptors were obtained from a human donor who received a COVID-19 vaccine. Both conserved end residues are part of each CDR3. Each record gives: V gene, J gene, CDR3 protein.

TRBV10-1	TRBJ1-2	CASSEDLNYGYTF
TRBV19	TRBJ2-1	CASSRTNYNEQFF
TRBV2	TRBJ2-3	CASGRDTPSTDTQYF
TRBV20-1	TRBJ2-1	CSAISGYEQFF
TRBV6-5	TRBJ2-7	CASSYYRQRNYEQYF
TRBV5-1	TRBJ2-1	CASSLATTEGEQFF
TRBV6-5	TRBJ1-5	CASSLGTASYQPQHF
TRBV6-5	TRBJ2-7	CASRGFSYEQYF
TRBV10-2	TRBJ2-1	CARGLSSYNEQFF
TRBV3-1/TRBV3-2	TRBJ2-2	CASSQDRPSGPNTGELFF
TRBV6-5	TRBJ2-3	CASSTGTPSTQYF
TRBV19	TRBJ1-2	CASSIRGDGYTF
TRBV12-5	TRBJ2-3	CASGLGNRGLAGGPYPTDTQYF
TRBV6-4	TRBJ2-1	CASSGTGGSYNEQFF
TRBV2	TRBJ1-3	CASSGSPGNTIYF
TRBV11-3	TRBJ2-1	CASARYSSGRALNEQFF
TRBV20-1	TRBJ2-7	CSARVNEQYF
TRBV27	TRBJ2-1	CASAPRDLPGNEQFF
TRBV18	TRBJ1-1	CASSSDRATEAFF
TRBV10-3	TRBJ1-2	CAISSILRGEWKGGYTF
TRBV28	TRBJ2-7	CASSLFTSKGMYF
TRBV19	TRBJ2-7	CASSTLAGVYEQYF
TRBV12-3/TRBV12-4	TRBJ1-3	CASRGTGNTIYF
TRBV18	TRBJ2-1	CASSPNRQVSYNEQFF
TRBV11-2	TRBJ2-1	CASSLGGEQFF
TRBV10-3	TRBJ1-6	CAIRRDIYNSPLHF
TRBV3-1/TRBV3-2	TRBJ2-7	CASNGPGETYEQYF
TRBV18	TRBJ2-3	CASSEDYLSTDTQYF
TRBV6-5	TRBJ2-6	CATGQGAGGANVLTF
TRBV6-6	TRBJ1-5	CASSKQEINQPQHF
TRBV7-6	TRBJ2-2	CASSKTGTEPWDTGELFF
TRBV12-3/TRBV12-4	TRBJ2-3	CASSFSPTDTQYF
TRBV5-6	TRBJ2-1	CASSLGGLASSYNEQFF
TRBV3-1/TRBV3-2	TRBJ2-2	CASSQAGGPERELFF
TRBV27	TRBJ2-5	CACLGGGGETQYF
TRBV7-2	TRBJ1-5	CASSFWINQPQHF
TRBV19	TRBJ1-2	CASNDIGFRGSYGYTF
TRBV4-1	TRBJ2-5	CASSQVWGAGQETQYF
TRBV9	TRBJ2-5	CASSGSGETQYF
TRBV10-3	TRBJ2-5	CAITGTAKETQYF
TRBV7-8	TRBJ1-1	CASSPFRVAQRNTEAFF
TRBV4-1	TRBJ1-5	CASRTYSNQPQHF
TRBV5-1	TRBJ1-2	CASSLGGVADTF
TRBV6-4	TRBJ2-6	CASSDSTGGANVLTF
TRBV5-4	TRBJ2-5	CASSQQGALRGETQYF
TRBV5-4	TRBJ1-4	CASSLGGQGEKLFF
TRBV14	TRBJ2-1	CASSQGLVSYNEQFF
TRBV5-1	TRBJ2-1	CASSLVLSGNRNEQFF
TRBV12-3/TRBV12-4	TRBJ1-5	CASRTTGNQPQHF
TRBV6-1	TRBJ1-2	CASSKAGASYGYTF